This T cell receptor beta chain appears in the sequencing data of a study of monozygotic twins with cystic fibrosis. Method: immunoSEQ multiplex PCR; TCRdb's copy keeps in-frame clones and lacks some. The top ten hold 1.5% to 2% of the sample, which has under 20,000 clones, around 90% seen once. The table lists this clone with a few counts. V was pared by 6 bases and J by 3 bases, with 11 bases between. The CDR3 consists of 13 residues. Germline CDR1 and CDR2: MNHEY and SVGAGI. The sample taken for sequencing was blood. The chain couples TRBV6-5 to TRBJ1-2; D might be TRBD1 (5 bases). This clonotype was sampled from a girl aged 2-15 years with cystic fibrosis. The CDR3 bases are TGTGCCAGCAGCAGAGACAGATACTATGGCTACACCTTC. Translating gives CASSRDRYYGYTF.